The 5 T cell receptor beta chains given below trace back to one sample, sequenced in a study of shared clonotypes between healthy human individuals. Profiling relied on immunoSEQ multiplex PCR, and the TCRdb table lists in-frame clones only, not all of them. The table has about 2.4 million clones, more than 85% seen once; the top ten hold 0.36%. The sample consisted of naive CD4+ T cells from PBMCs. The subset is: CD45RA+ positively selected. The receptors here all came from a man between 18 and 35 years old in good health. Some clones in this sample may be carry-over from other donors' samples.

The table lists this clone with a count of one. This chain's CDR3 is CASSYQGQGSYNEQFF. Here the CDR3 DNA reads TGTGCCAGCAGTTACCAGGGACAGGGGAGCTACAATGAGCAGTTCTTC. The genes are TRBV6-5 and TRBJ2-1, with 10 positions matching TRBD1. Germline-derived CDR1 and CDR2 are MNHEY and SVGAGI. J gave up 3 bases and V 2 bases, and 4 bases lay outside the gene matches. There are 16 residues in the CDR3.

A note on this clone: This sample includes further DNA sequences coding for the same CDR3. For the CDR3, the DNA is TGTGCCAGCAGTCCTCGGGCTTCCTACGAGCAGTACTTC. Protein product: CASSPRASYEQYF. V is TRBV27 and J is TRBJ2-7; unclear D gene. V shed 5 bases and J shed 1 base, with 9 bases lying between them. Germline CDR1 MNHEY, CDR2 SMNVEV (reference sequence). The CDR3 runs 13 residues.

In the case of this clone: The same CDR3 is also encoded by other DNA sequences in this sample. V is TRBV29-1 and J is TRBJ1-5, with D unclear. V gave up 3 bases and J gave up 3 bases, with 9 bases separating them. This CDR3 comprises 13 residues. The germline V gene encodes CDR1 SQVTM and CDR2 ANQGSEA. CDR3 sequence (DNA): TGCAGCGTTGATGGTGGTTCCAATCAGCCCCAGCATTTT. This codes for CSVDGGSNQPQHF.

The rearrangement links TRBV11-3 to TRBJ2-5, with TRBD2 identical over 11 bases. The CDR3 runs 18 residues. The V gene's germline CDR1 is SGHNT and CDR2 YENEEA. The V gene end was trimmed by 1 base and the J gene end by 1 base; junction bases not matched to a gene: 8. This CDR3 reads CASSLGLAGGTLQETQYF. Written as DNA, the CDR3 is TGTGCCAGCAGCTTAGGTCTAGCGGGAGGAACCCTCCAAGAGACCCAGTACTTC.

The J gene is TRBJ2-5, the V gene TRBV5-1, with D tentatively TRBD2 (5 bases). The V end was cut by 1 base, the J end by 5 bases, with 15 bases between. CDR1 and CDR2 (germline): SGHRS, YFSETQ. This CDR3 comprises 15 residues. In DNA form, the CDR3 reads TGCGCCAGCAGCTTGCTGGGAACTAGAAGCGAGACCCAGTACTTC. Protein product: CASSLLGTRSETQYF.